These T cell receptor beta chains were read from a single sample in a study of monozygotic twins with cystic fibrosis. Only in-frame clones appear in the TCRdb table, and some are missing; sequencing was by immunoSEQ multiplex PCR. The sample shows about 14,000 clones, approximately 98% of them seen only once. What was sequenced was blood. Every receptor here comes from a girl aged 2-10 years with cystic fibrosis. The CDR3 runs from the conserved cysteine through the conserved F or W. D genes are given only for firm matches.

v_call	j_call	d_call	cdr3_aa	cdr3_nt
TRBV19	TRBJ1-1	-	CASSMVGLMNTEAFF	TGTGCCAGTAGTATGGTCGGTTTGATGAACACTGAAGCTTTCTTT
TRBV30	TRBJ1-1	-	CAWMRGSEAFF	TGTGCCTGGATGCGGGGAAGTGAAGCTTTCTTT
TRBV5-4	TRBJ2-7	-	CASSFKTGAYEQYF	TGTGCCAGCAGCTTCAAGACAGGCGCGTACGAGCAGTACTTC
TRBV28	TRBJ2-7	-	CASSPLIARHEQYF	TGTGCCAGCAGCCCGCTCATAGCGAGGCACGAGCAGTACTTC
TRBV6-6	TRBJ2-2	-	CASSYGSPPNTGELFF	TGTGCCAGCAGTTACGGGTCACCGCCGAACACCGGGGAGCTGTTTTTT
TRBV9	TRBJ2-1	-	CASSPYLATYNEQFF	TGTGCCAGCAGCCCCTACCTAGCGACTTACAATGAGCAGTTCTTC
TRBV7-9	TRBJ1-1	TRBD1	CASSTYRGNTEAFF	TGTGCCAGCAGCACATACAGGGGGAACACTGAAGCTTTCTTT